The 2 T cell receptor beta chains given below trace back to one sample, sequenced in a study of shared clonotypes between healthy human individuals (dated by TCRdb to 2018 to 2021). The method was the immunoSEQ multiplex PCR assay. What TCRdb holds here is the immuneACCESS table cut down to in-frame rearrangements. Part of the clones is not present; checked against another copy, under half of the missing clones reflect an unresolved V gene, and the others are unexplained. The sample profile shows roughly 1,800,000 clones; roughly 94% of them were found once. Clones ranked in the top ten supply 1.2% of the sample. CD8 naive samples were obtained by positive selection for CCR7 among CD45RO-negative cells, yielding a CD45RA+CCR7+ population from which TemRA cells were excluded. The sequencing input was naive CD8+ T cells sorted from blood. This sample's cell subset or site label indicates: CD45RA+CCR7+. The receptors here all came from a man aged 18-30 years in good health.

For this clone: Distinct nucleotide sequences in the sample also encode this CDR3. The rearrangement uses TRBV9 and TRBJ2-2, with a tentative D call TRBD2 (5 bases). This CDR3 spans 12 amino acids. The V end was cut by 7 bases, the J end by 2 bases, with 6 bases between. Looked up from germline, CDR1 is SGDLS and CDR2 is YYNGEE. The CDR3 reads CASGSNTGELFF. The CDR3 nucleotides are TGTGCCAGCGGGAGCAACACCGGGGAGCTGTTTTTT.

The genes are TRBV7-8 and TRBJ1-2; D ambiguous. Germline CDR1 reads SGHVS; CDR2 reads FQNEAQ. The V and J ends lost 6 bases and 4 bases respectively, with 9 bases between them. This CDR3 is 12 amino acids long. This chain's CDR3 is CASSWTGYGYTF. As DNA, the CDR3 is TGTGCCAGCAGTTGGACGGGCTATGGCTACACCTTC.